This T cell receptor beta chain was sequenced in a study of cytomegalovirus exposure and HLA in healthy donors. A note on this clone: Its antigen remains unidentified.

This CDR3 region has 16 residues. Germline V gene sequence: CDR1 SGHVS, CDR2 FQNEAQ. Deletions cut 4 bases from V and 4 bases from J, with 19 bases between. Findings and caveats of the study: CMV serostatus was the only recorded immune exposure for donors. In a later analysis, most CMV-associated TCR beta chains appeared HLA-restricted.

The PCR contained 60 Vbeta and 13 Jbeta primers. Authors' analysis steps: An analysis that came later counted 70 million to 100 million unique TCR beta chains, roughly 11 million shared. This table comes from immunoSEQ multiplex PCR, and its TCRdb copy is limited to in-frame clones, with some not included. That table is the source of V, J and clone size, and D and trimming were worked out from the DNA. The data show around 250,000 clones, with about nine tenths seen just once and 1.5% to 2% held by the top ten. Unrecorded immune exposures were likely, despite nominal health at sampling. The V and J genes are TRBV7-8 and TRBJ1-1; D is undetermined. This clonotype originated in a girl aged 2-15 years in good health and CMV-seronegative. The sequenced material came from PBMCs. The CDR3 is CASSSMSRPSGTEAFF. The DNA of the CDR3 is TGTGCCAGCAGCTCCATGTCCCGACCCTCGGGCACTGAAGCTTTCTTT.